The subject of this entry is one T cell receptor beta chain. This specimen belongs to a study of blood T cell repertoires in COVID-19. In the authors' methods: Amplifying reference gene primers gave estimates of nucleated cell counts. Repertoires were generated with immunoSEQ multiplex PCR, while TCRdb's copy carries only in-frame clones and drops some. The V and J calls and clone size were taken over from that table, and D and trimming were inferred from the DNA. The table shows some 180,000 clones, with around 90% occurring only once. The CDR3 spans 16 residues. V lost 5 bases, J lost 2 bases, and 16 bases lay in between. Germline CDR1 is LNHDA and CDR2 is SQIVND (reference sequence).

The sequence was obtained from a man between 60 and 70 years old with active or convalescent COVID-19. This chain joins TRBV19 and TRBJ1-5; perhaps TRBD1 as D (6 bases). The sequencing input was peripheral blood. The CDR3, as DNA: TGTGCCAGTAGTGCGATTCAGGGGCTGGGCAATCAGCCCCAGCATTTT. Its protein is CASSAIQGLGNQPQHF.